Following are 20 T cell receptor beta chains from one sample sequenced in a study of CD8 T cells in ankylosing spondylitis. TCRdb processed the 5' RACE reads anew with MiXCR; each CDR3 protein has one entry. The sample records more than 150,000 distinct CDR3 sequences, approximately 18% being singletons. The sequenced sample consisted of blood, either unsorted or a sorted T cell fraction (not recorded which). The receptors were gathered from a male donor aged 5 to 29 with ankylosing spondylitis or in good health (not recorded which).

The chain is built from TRBV4-3 and TRBJ2-7; D gene ambiguous. The CDR3 runs to 15 residues. Trimming left V 0 bases short and J 2 bases short, with 11 bases between. Germline lookup yields CDR1 LGHNA and CDR2 YSLEER. The CDR3 nucleotides read TGCGCCAGCAGCCAAGATTGGGCAGGAACCTACGAGCAGTACTTC. Protein sequence: CASSQDWAGTYEQYF.

This clonotype appeared many times. V gene TRBV10-3 combines with J gene TRBJ2-5, with 7 bases matching TRBD1. The CDR3 consists of 15 residues. J gave up 1 base and V 3 bases, and 5 bases lay outside the gene matches. Per the germline V gene, CDR1 is ENHRY and CDR2 is SYGVKD. The CDR3, as DNA: TGTGCCATCAGTGACGGACAGGCTACCCAAGAGACCCAGTACTTC. It translates to CAISDGQATQETQYF.

This clonotype was picked up many times. The chain joins TRBV28 to TRBJ2-7; no firm D call. Germline CDR1 and CDR2: MDHEN and SYDVKM. The CDR3 is 12 residues long. V lost 2 bases and J lost 6, with 8 bases in between. The chain's CDR3 is CASSLIRGEQYF. The CDR3 DNA reads as TGTGCCAGCAGTTTAATCCGTGGCGAGCAGTACTTC.

This clonotype appeared many times. The gene calls are TRBV7-3 and TRBJ2-2, with 8 bases matching TRBD1. This CDR3 is built from 16 residues. J was trimmed by 1 base and V by 5 bases; bases with no gene match: 6. The germline V gene encodes CDR1 SGHTA and CDR2 FQGTGA. CDR3 nucleotides: TGTGCCAGCAGCCCAAGGACAGGGAAGAACACCGGGGAGCTGTTTTTT. Protein product: CASSPRTGKNTGELFF. Based on the CDR3 plus reference TRBV7-3 and TRBJ2-2, the full variable domain is GAGVSQTPSNKVTEKGKYVELRCDPISGHTALYWYRQSLGQGPEFLIYFQGTGAADDSGLPNDRFFAVRPEGSVSTLKIQRTERGDSAVYLCASSPRTGKNTGELFFGEGSRLTVL.

The gene calls are TRBV20-1 and TRBJ1-6, with D unresolved. Germline values: CDR1 DFQATT, CDR2 SNEGSKA (reference sequence). Trimming shortened V by 5 bases and J by 0 bases, and 11 bases separated the two germline ends. This CDR3 has 15 amino acids. CDR3 sequence reads: CSAYDGSSYNSPLHF. The CDR3 DNA follows: TGCAGTGCTTATGACGGGAGCTCCTATAATTCACCCCTCCACTTT.

The sample holds many counts of this clonotype. This chain connects TRBV5-6 to TRBJ1-2; the D gene is possibly TRBD1 (6 bases). Trimming left V 4 bases short and J 4 bases short, with 14 bases between. CDR3 length: 14 amino acids. The germline gives CDR1 SGHDT, CDR2 YYEEEE. CDR3 sequence: CASSLNGQSYGYTF. The DNA for the CDR3 is TGTGCCAGCAGCCTAAACGGACAGAGCTATGGCTACACCTTC.

The table lists this clonotype with many counts. The rearrangement uses TRBV6-2 or TRBV6-3 and TRBJ2-6, with TRBD1 matching 7 bases. V shed 2 bases, J shed 2 bases, and the junction held 6 bases outside the gene matches. This CDR3 is built from 17 residues. CDR1 is MNHEY and CDR2 is SVGEGT in the germline V gene. Here the CDR3 DNA reads TGTGCCAGCAGTTACGCAGGGGGAAGTCCTGGGGCCAACGTCCTGACTTTC. Its protein product is CASSYAGGSPGANVLTF.

This clonotype appeared many times. This chain joins TRBV12-3 or TRBV12-4 and TRBJ2-3, with 12 bases fitting TRBD2. The CDR3 contains 15 residues. Losses at the gene ends were 6 bases for V and 8 bases for J; bases not matched to a gene: 9. The CDR3 DNA reads as TGTGCCAGCAGACCGACTAGCGGGAGAATCGGTACGCAGTATTTT. It translates to CASRPTSGRIGTQYF.

This clonotype was counted at least ten times. CDR3 bases: TGTGCCACCAGCAGAGTAGGAGCAACAGATACGCAGTATTTT. Its translation is CATSRVGATDTQYF. The V and J genes are TRBV15 and TRBJ2-3, with D unresolved. Germline V lookup: CDR1 LNHNV, CDR2 YYDKDF (reference sequence). The CDR3 is 14 residues long. V lost 1 base, J lost 3 bases, and 8 bases lay in between.

This clonotype was detected many times. V and J are TRBV20-1 and TRBJ2-2, with TRBD1 matching over 9 bases. This CDR3 is 18 amino acids long. CDR1 and CDR2 (germline): DFQATT, SNEGSKA (reference sequence). V dropped 0 bases and J dropped 1; count of bases not matched to a gene: 9. The CDR3 here is CSARERYRGHQNTGELFF. Here the CDR3 DNA reads TGCAGTGCTAGAGAGCGCTACAGGGGGCATCAGAACACCGGGGAGCTGTTTTTT.

This clonotype has only one observation. This chain connects TRBV20-1 to TRBJ2-1; D perhaps matches TRBD2 (6 bases). Germline CDR1 is DFQATT and CDR2 is SNEGSKA (reference sequence). The CDR3 contains 14 residues. V gave up 3 bases and J gave up 3 bases, with 12 bases separating them. CDR3 sequence: CSASGDWHYNEQFF. The DNA of the CDR3 is TGCAGTGCTAGTGGGGACTGGCACTACAATGAGCAGTTCTTC.

This clonotype was counted ten times or more. The V call is TRBV3-1, the J call TRBJ2-5; maybe TRBD2 (5 bases). The germline V gene has CDR1 LGHDT and CDR2 YNNKEL (reference sequence). The length of the CDR3 is 16 residues. With 4 bases removed from V and 3 bases from J, the gap between germline ends came to 18 bases. In DNA, the CDR3 is TGTGCCAGCAGCCTCCGGTCGGGATCCAGAAAAGAGACCCAGTACTTC. Its translation is CASSLRSGSRKETQYF.

This clonotype was detected many times. V and J are TRBV30 and TRBJ2-1, with 10 bases lining up with TRBD2. CDR1 and CDR2 (germline): GTSNPN, SVGIG (reference sequence). V was pared by 4 bases and J by 8 bases, with 14 bases of the junction left unmatched. The CDR3 spans 16 residues. The DNA for the CDR3 is TGTGCCTGGATTCGTTGGTCTAGCGGGAGTACGGATGAGCAGTTCTTC. As protein: CAWIRWSSGSTDEQFF.

The chain joins TRBV6-4 to TRBJ2-1; 13 nucleotides agree with TRBD2. Germline loops: CDR1 MRHNA, CDR2 SNTAGT. Trimming removed 3 bases from V and 3 bases from J; junction bases left unmatched: 2. The CDR3 spans 16 residues. Here the CDR3 DNA reads TGTGCCAGCAGTGATGGACTAGCGGGAGACTACAATGAGCAGTTCTTC. The encoded protein is CASSDGLAGDYNEQFF.

This clonotype was counted many times. The chain has TRBV24-1 and TRBJ2-3; no clear D gene. CDR3 length: 14 amino acids. Trimming removed 4 bases from V and 2 bases from J, with 9 bases in between. CDR1 is KGHDR and CDR2 is SFDVKD in the germline V gene. CDR3 coding DNA: TGTGCCACCAGTGACATACGGCTCACAGATACGCAGTATTTT. Translated: CATSDIRLTDTQYF.

This clonotype was seen many times. The rearrangement joins TRBV7-9 to TRBJ1-1; D is uncertain. Per germline, CDR1 SEHNR and CDR2 FQNEAQ (reference sequence). V was pared by 5 bases and J by 1 base, with 11 bases between. This CDR3 has 14 amino acids. CDR3 sequence reads: CASSQSLRNTEAFF. The CDR3 bases are TGTGCCAGCAGCCAAAGTCTCAGGAACACTGAAGCTTTCTTT.

Regarding this clonotype: This may be a read error, as it is one base from a much larger clone. The chain carries TRBV7-9 and TRBJ2-2; no clear D. Germline-derived CDR1 and CDR2 are SEHNR and FQNEAQ (reference sequence). CDR3 length: 15 amino acids. Trimming left V 5 bases short and J 8 bases short, with 18 bases between. The DNA of the CDR3 is TGTGCCAGCAGCATCAGTGTTGAGCCCACGGGGGAGCTGTTTTTT. This sequence encodes CASSISVEPTGELFF.

This clonotype was observed many times. The chain employs TRBV4-2 and TRBJ2-1; 9 bases match TRBD1. Trimming cost V 0 bases and J 3 bases; bases outside gene matches: 0. The germline gives CDR1 LGHNA, CDR2 YNFKEQ. The CDR3 consists of 15 residues. CDR3 amino acids: CASSQETGGYNEQFF. CDR3 in DNA: TGTGCCAGCAGCCAAGAGACAGGGGGCTACAATGAGCAGTTCTTC.

The chain combines TRBV30 with TRBJ2-6, with 11 bases matching TRBD1. CDR1 is GTSNPN and CDR2 is SVGIG in the germline V gene (reference sequence). The ends lost 4 bases at V and 2 bases at J; junction bases unmatched: 4. The length of the CDR3 is 16 residues. The CDR3 loop is CAWIPGQGAGANVLTF. In nucleotides, the CDR3 is TGTGCCTGGATCCCGGGACAGGGGGCTGGGGCCAACGTCCTGACTTTC.

This clonotype was picked up many times. This rearrangement joins TRBV27 to TRBJ2-1, with no clear D. This CDR3 region has 13 residues. With 4 bases removed from V and 7 bases from J, the gap between germline ends came to 11 bases. Per the germline V gene, CDR1 is MNHEY and CDR2 is SMNVEV (reference sequence). The CDR3 here is CASSSLTGNEQFF. DNA of the CDR3: TGTGCCAGCAGTTCCCTGACTGGGAATGAGCAGTTCTTC.